The clone carrying this T cell receptor (beta chain) was found many times. What it recognizes is unknown. Included in the TCR beta cDNA libraries were unique molecular identifiers. TCRdb redid the calling of the PCR reads with MiXCR, one entry per CDR3 protein. The sample gives a few hundred thousand distinct CDR3 sequences, around 34% of which show up once; about 5.6% is in the top ten. The data derive from a study of post-analysis software for immune sequencing data. General study findings and limits: Analysis by F measure revealed that same-batch samples clustered strongly together. Multiple sclerosis patients showed significantly lower normalized Chao1 diversity than controls did.

The receptor was derived from a girl under 18 with multiple sclerosis. The sample comprised blood.

In DNA form, the CDR3 reads TGTGCCAGCAGCTTAAATTTCAAAGCTGAAGCTTTCTTT. This gives the protein CASSLNFKAEAFF. The chain employs TRBV7-2 and TRBJ1-1; D unclear. This CDR3 comprises 13 residues. V was pared by 2 bases and J by 6 bases, with 10 bases between. The germline gives CDR1 SGHTA, CDR2 FQGNSA. Drawing the rest from reference TRBV7-2 and TRBJ1-1, the complete variable domain is GAGVSQSPSNKVTEKGKDVELRCDPISGHTALYWYRQSLGQGLEFLIYFQGNSAPDKSGLPSDRFSAERTGGSVSTLTIQRTQQEDSAVYLCASSLNFKAEAFFGQGTRLTVV.